The clone carrying this T cell receptor beta chain was detected a few times. The data originate from a study of beta chain features in type 1 diabetes. Germline CDR1 and CDR2: SGHAT and FQNNGV. Deletions cut 5 bases from V and 0 bases from J, with 9 bases between. The CDR3 covers 14 residues. Expressed TCRB transcripts were sequenced after all isolated RNA was converted to cDNA. Generated by immunoSEQ multiplex PCR, the TCRdb table keeps only in-frame clones and is missing some. Of approximately 140,000 clones listed, 6% to 7.5% are singletons. Input material: central memory CD4+ T cells from blood. The genes are TRBV11-2 and TRBJ2-3; TRBD1 might be the D (6 bases). The source of this sequence is a woman aged 25 to 39 in good health. For the CDR3, the DNA is TGTGCCAGCAGCCCGCAGGGGAGCACAGATACGCAGTATTTT. This translates into CASSPQGSTDTQYF.